The next 32 T cell receptor beta chains were all read from a single sample in a study of graft-versus-host responses after intestinal transplantation (dated by TCRdb to about 2021). Library generation was performed with the immunoSEQ multiplex PCR assay. TCRdb re-hosts the immuneACCESS table, in-frame sequences only. Its copies lack some clones; in the studies checked, an unresolved V gene accounts for under half of them, and the cause for the rest is not known. The sample profile shows 6,000 to 8,000 clones; around four fifths of them were found once. The ten largest clonotypes hold about 9.4% of the sample. To isolate intraepithelial and lamina propria lymphocytes from graft specimens, dithiothreitol, EDTA incubations and collagenase D digestion were used. The sample consisted of ileum tissue, taken approximately 19 weeks after transplant. The receptors stem from a human patient who received an intestinal transplant, so some T cells may come from the graft donor.

The chain links TRBV6-1 to TRBJ2-5; TRBD1 is a possible D gene (5 bases). Trimming pared 5 bases from V and 9 bases from J, leaving 22 bases between. The CDR3 is 15 residues long. The V gene's germline CDR1 is MNHNS and CDR2 SASEGT. This chain's CDR3 is CASSRDSPVGGAQYF. In DNA form, the CDR3 reads TGTGCCAGCAGTCGAGACAGCCCCGTGGGTGGGGCCCAGTACTTC.

The chain has TRBV4-1 and TRBJ1-1; D perhaps matches TRBD1 (6 bases). With 4 bases removed from V and 3 bases from J, the gap between germline ends came to 15 bases. This CDR3 has 15 amino acids. Germline V gene sequence: CDR1 MGHRA, CDR2 YSYEKL. The CDR3 region is CASSPVVRGDTEAFF. CDR3 coding DNA: TGCGCCAGCAGCCCGGTGGTCAGGGGAGACACTGAAGCTTTCTTT.

This CDR3 reads CASSLSGANYGYTF. The CDR3 DNA sequence: TGTGCCAGCAGTTTATCCGGAGCTAACTATGGCTACACCTTC. The J gene is TRBJ1-2, the V gene TRBV28; D is unclear. The V gene lost 1 base and the J gene lost 0 bases, with 6 bases spanning the gap. Looked up from germline, CDR1 is MDHEN and CDR2 is SYDVKM. The CDR3 loop spans 14 amino acids.

The chain joins TRBV11-3 to TRBJ2-1, with 10 bases lining up with TRBD2. CDR1 and CDR2 from the germline V gene are SGHNT and YENEEA. The ends lost 3 bases at V and 8 bases at J; junction bases unmatched: 7. The CDR3 runs to 15 residues. The CDR3 sequence: CASSFIAGGFDEQFF. The CDR3 nucleotides read TGTGCCAGCAGCTTCATAGCGGGAGGTTTCGATGAGCAGTTCTTC.

The V gene is TRBV7-5, the J gene TRBJ2-6; the DNA was not compared with TRBD1, the D call given in the table. TRBV7-5 is given as a pseudogene. The CDR3 covers 16 residues. CDR3 nucleotide sequence: TGTGTCAGAAGCTTGGGCCCTAACTCTGGGGCCAACGTCCTGACTTTC. Amino acids: CVRSLGPNSGANVLTF.

CDR3 loop: CASSNHRGQGSPLHF. In DNA, the CDR3 is TGTGCCAGCAGCAACCACAGGGGGCAGGGTTCACCCCTCCACTTT. The gene calls are TRBV2 and TRBJ1-6; 9 bases are shared with TRBD1. From germline, CDR1 is SNHLY and CDR2 FYNNEI. The CDR3 is made up of 15 amino acids. With 6 bases clipped from V and 9 bases from J, the junction kept 9 bases outside the gene matches.

The chain combines TRBV5-1 with TRBJ1-2; maybe TRBD1 (5 bases). This CDR3 is built from 15 residues. Germline-derived CDR1 and CDR2 are SGHRS and YFSETQ. Trimming left V 0 bases short and J 4 bases short, with 13 bases between. CDR3 sequence (DNA): TGCGCCAGCAGCTTGGCGATGGGGCGCTCCTATGGCTACACCTTC. Protein sequence: CASSLAMGRSYGYTF. Supplemented by reference TRBV5-1 and TRBJ1-2, the full variable domain reads KAGVTQTPRYLIKTRGQQVTLSCSPISGHRSVSWYQQTPGQGLQFLFEYFSETQRNKGNFPGRFSGRQFSNSRSEMNVSTLELGDSALYLCASSLAMGRSYGYTFGSGTRLTVV.

The chain is built from TRBV7-2 and TRBJ2-4; the match to TRBD2 covers 8 bases. The V gene's germline CDR1 is SGHTA and CDR2 FQGNSA. The CDR3 is 15 residues long. V lost 0 bases and J lost 5; bases outside the gene matches: 3. The CDR3: CASSLARGGQNIQYF. CDR3 nucleotides: TGTGCCAGCAGCTTAGCTCGCGGGGGGCAAAACATTCAGTACTTC.

This clone came up once. This rearrangement joins TRBV5-1 to TRBJ2-1; D gene unclear. V was pared by 2 bases and J by 3 bases, with 12 bases between. This CDR3 contains 15 residues. The germline V gene has CDR1 SGHRS and CDR2 YFSETQ. CDR3: CASSLARPDYNEQFF. DNA of the CDR3: TGCGCCAGCAGCTTAGCCAGACCTGACTACAATGAGCAGTTCTTC. The full variable domain, in which reference TRBV5-1 and TRBJ2-1 provide the parts outside the CDR3, is KAGVTQTPRYLIKTRGQQVTLSCSPISGHRSVSWYQQTPGQGLQFLFEYFSETQRNKGNFPGRFSGRQFSNSRSEMNVSTLELGDSALYLCASSLARPDYNEQFFGPGTRLTVL.

The count of this clone is one. The genes are TRBV7-9 and TRBJ2-7; TRBD1 matches at 10 bases. Germline assignment: CDR1 SEHNR and CDR2 FQNEAQ (reference sequence). Unmatched junction bases numbered 13, after V lost 8 bases and J lost 0 bases. The CDR3 is made up of 17 amino acids. The CDR3 region has the DNA TGTGCCAGCCAGGGGGACAGGGGATTAGCGGACTCCTACGAGCAGTACTTC. This gives the protein CASQGDRGLADSYEQYF.

The chain employs TRBV29-1 and TRBJ2-2; the match to TRBD1 covers 12 bases. The CDR3 extends over 17 amino acids. V trimming: 6 bases; J trimming: 2 bases; junction bases outside the gene matches: 10. Germline V CDR1 and CDR2: SQVTM, ANQGSEA. The CDR3 here is CSVATGTGGPNTGELFF. The CDR3 nucleotides read TGCAGCGTAGCTACCGGGACAGGGGGCCCTAACACCGGGGAGCTGTTTTTT.

The rearrangement links TRBV10-2 to TRBJ2-1; 7 nucleotides line up with TRBD2. The germline V gene encodes CDR1 WSHSY and CDR2 SAAADI. The ends lost 0 bases at V and 16 bases at J; junction bases unmatched: 6. CDR3 length: 12 residues. The CDR3 here is CASSESGLVSFF. CDR3 nucleotide sequence: TGCGCCAGCAGTGAGTCTGGACTAGTTTCTTTCTTC.

DNA for the CDR3: TGTGCCACCAACATGGGGAGGAATAGCAATCAGCCCCAGCATTTT. Amino acid sequence: CATNMGRNSNQPQHF. The chain has TRBV2 and TRBJ1-5; D gene ambiguous. The CDR3 totals 15 residues. Per germline, CDR1 SNHLY and CDR2 FYNNEI. Trimming removed 10 bases at V and 0 bases at J, with 16 bases between.

The rearrangement joins TRBV29-1 to TRBJ2-2; D assignment may be TRBD1 or TRBD2 (5 bases each). Germline values: CDR1 SQVTM, CDR2 ANQGSEA. CDR3 length equals 14 residues. Trimming removed 5 bases at V and 2 bases at J, with 12 bases between. CDR3: CSVRIGANTGELFF. In DNA form, the CDR3 reads TGCAGCGTTCGCATCGGGGCCAACACCGGGGAGCTGTTTTTT.

V gene TRBV9 combines with J gene TRBJ2-1, with D perhaps matching TRBD1 or TRBD2 (5 bases each). In germline, CDR1 is SGDLS, CDR2 YYNGEE. The CDR3 spans 15 residues. Trimming took 0 bases from V and 5 from J, leaving 12 bases between them. The CDR3 coding sequence is TGTGCCAGCAGCGTAGCGATCCGGGACCACAATGAGCAGTTCTTC. Translation: CASSVAIRDHNEQFF.

V gene TRBV5-8 combines with J gene TRBJ2-5; 10 nucleotides line up with TRBD1. The CDR3 length is 15 residues. Germline V gene lookup returns CDR1 SGHTS and CDR2 YDEGEE. J was trimmed by 1 base and V by 5 bases; bases with no gene match: 5. CDR3 loop: CASSYGTGVQETQYF. In DNA, the CDR3 is TGTGCCAGCAGTTATGGGACAGGGGTCCAAGAGACCCAGTACTTC.

This clone was seen once. This chain links TRBV27 with TRBJ2-2, with 7 nucleotides matching TRBD1. V lost 5 bases to trimming and J lost 5 bases; unmatched junction nucleotides: 14. Germline CDR1 MNHEY, CDR2 SMNVEV (reference sequence). The CDR3 extends over 17 amino acids. The CDR3 coding sequence is TGTGCCAGCAGTCGCCAGAGGACAGGATCGGGGACCGGGGAGCTGTTTTTT. It yields the protein CASSRQRTGSGTGELFF.

The gene calls are TRBV6-5 and TRBJ1-2; D ambiguous. The germline V gene has CDR1 MNHEY and CDR2 SVGAGI. Trimming took 5 bases from V and 1 from J, leaving 11 bases between them. The CDR3 contains 14 residues. CDR3 amino acids: CASSGFEGNYGYTF. In nucleotides, the CDR3 is TGTGCCAGCAGTGGCTTTGAGGGTAACTATGGCTACACCTTC.

The CDR3 bases are TGTGCCAGCAGTTACGGGGGACACACCGGGGAGCTGTTTTTT. It yields the protein CASSYGGHTGELFF. The J gene is TRBJ2-2, the V gene TRBV6-5; possibly TRBD1 or TRBD2 for D (5 bases each). V dropped 2 bases and J dropped 3 bases, with 7 bases sitting between them. Germline CDR1 and CDR2: MNHEY and SVGAGI. There are 14 residues in the CDR3.

The chain joins TRBV19 to TRBJ2-1; TRBD1 or TRBD2 may be the D gene (6 bases each). The V gene lost 8 bases and the J gene lost 12 bases, with 23 bases spanning the gap. There are 14 residues in the CDR3. Germline loops: CDR1 LNHDA, CDR2 SQIVND (reference sequence). The CDR3 here is CASALGGGIYGQFF. CDR3 DNA sequence: TGTGCCAGTGCCCTCGGAGGGGGGATTTATGGGCAGTTCTTC.

The chain is built from TRBV2 and TRBJ1-5, with D perhaps matching TRBD1 (5 bases). The CDR3 extends over 12 amino acids. The germline CDR1 and CDR2 sequences are SNHLY and FYNNEI. The V end was cut by 4 bases, the J end by 5 bases, with 6 bases between. Here the CDR3 reads CASSGGDQPQHF. The DNA of the CDR3 is TGTGCCAGCAGTGGGGGCGATCAGCCCCAGCATTTT.

The chain links TRBV11-3 to TRBJ2-5; D assignment may be TRBD1 or TRBD2 (5 bases each). There are 15 residues in the CDR3. V was shortened by 5 bases and J by 5 bases, with 18 bases between the two germline ends. Germline V gives CDR1 SGHNT, CDR2 YENEEA. CDR3 DNA sequence: TGTGCCAGCAGCATATCCGGGACGATCTGGGAGACCCAGTACTTC. Translation: CASSISGTIWETQYF.

The chain has TRBV5-3 and TRBJ2-5; 16 bases align to TRBD2. The J call may be wrong; the DNA end is better matched by TRBJ2-7. TRBV5-3 is treated as an ORF (open reading frame) with a function not yet certain. This CDR3 region has 19 residues. CDR3 amino acids: CARSHKGTSGRDFSYEQYF. Here the CDR3 DNA reads TGTGCCAGAAGCCATAAAGGGACTAGCGGGAGGGATTTCTCCTACGAGCAGTACTTC.

The chain carries TRBV27 and TRBJ1-6, with 10 bases lining up with TRBD1. CDR1 and CDR2 (germline): MNHEY, SMNVEV (reference sequence). The CDR3 runs to 16 residues. V gave up 5 bases and J gave up 7 bases; unmatched junction bases: 8. The CDR3 sequence: CASSPSRGQGNSPLHF. CDR3 DNA: TGTGCCAGCAGTCCGTCCAGGGGACAGGGGAATTCACCCCTCCACTTT.

This clone was detected once. CDR3 in DNA: TGTGCCAGCAGTGGCGGACAGGGCGGTTATCCCTATGGCTACACCTTC. Translating gives CASSGGQGGYPYGYTF. The chain has TRBV6-1 and TRBJ1-2, with 8 bases lining up with TRBD1. The J segment lost 4 bases and the V segment lost 4 bases, leaving 11 bases of the junction unmatched. Germline loops: CDR1 MNHNS, CDR2 SASEGT. This CDR3 is built from 16 residues.

This clone was seen once. The V and J genes are TRBV30 and TRBJ2-5; 7 bases align to TRBD2. This CDR3 is 15 amino acids long. Trimming took 3 bases from V and 7 from J; bases not matched to a gene: 14. Germline-derived CDR1 and CDR2 are GTSNPN and SVGIG (reference sequence). The CDR3 bases are TGTGCCTGGAGACCCCGGGGGACCTCGGGGGGGACCCAGTACTTC. It specifies CAWRPRGTSGGTQYF.

This sequence joins TRBV11-3 and TRBJ2-7; TRBD2 might be the D (6 bases). V lost 5 bases and J lost 4, with 12 bases in between. From germline, CDR1 is SGHNT and CDR2 YENEEA. The CDR3 has 13 amino acids. DNA for the CDR3: TGTGCCAGCAGCGCACGGGGGAGTTACGAGCAGTACTTC. Its protein is CASSARGSYEQYF.

The rearrangement uses TRBV5-1 and TRBJ2-5; 12 bases align to TRBD2. J lost 5 bases, V lost 6 bases, and 14 bases had no gene match. The CDR3 is made up of 17 amino acids. Germline V gene sequence: CDR1 SGHRS, CDR2 YFSETQ. The CDR3 DNA sequence: TGCGCCAGCAAACGCTGGACTAGCGGGAATTGGTGGGAGACCCAGTACTTC. It codes for CASKRWTSGNWWETQYF.

Note on this clone: Other nucleotide sequences from this sample produce the same CDR3. The CDR3 is CASSQYTGLGEETQYF. The DNA of the CDR3 is TGTGCCAGCAGCCAGTACACGGGACTAGGGGAAGAGACCCAGTACTTC. The chain joins TRBV4-2 to TRBJ2-5; 8 bases match TRBD2. CDR3 size: 16 residues. Per germline, CDR1 LGHNA and CDR2 YNFKEQ. J gave up 3 bases and V 3 bases, and 9 bases lay outside the gene matches.

This chain links TRBV19 with TRBJ2-1, with 8 bases aligning to TRBD2. This CDR3 region has 15 residues. The germline V gene encodes CDR1 LNHDA and CDR2 SQIVND (reference sequence). Trimming at V came to 4 bases and at J to 0 bases, leaving 2 bases not matched to a gene. The CDR3 region has the DNA TGTGCCAGTAGTACCACTAGCGGCTCCTACAATGAGCAGTTCTTC. Its protein is CASSTTSGSYNEQFF.

The V gene is TRBV29-1, the J gene TRBJ2-3, with D unresolved. The CDR3 has 13 amino acids. Between the trimmed V and J ends, which lost 6 bases and 2 bases, there was a span of 12 bases. Germline values: CDR1 SQVTM, CDR2 ANQGSEA. Here the CDR3 DNA reads TGCAGCGTATCAGACGGAAACACAGATACGCAGTATTTT. Amino acid sequence: CSVSDGNTDTQYF.

In its sample, this clone was seen a few times. This sequence joins TRBV6-1 and TRBJ1-2; 9 bases line up with TRBD1. Looked up from germline, CDR1 is MNHNS and CDR2 is SASEGT. Germline trimming cut 3 bases from V and 4 bases from J; bases unmatched to any gene: 6. The CDR3 is made up of 15 amino acids. The CDR3 nucleotides are TGTGCCAGCAGTGACTCGGGACAGGGCGGCTATGGCTACACCTTC. Translation gives CASSDSGQGGYGYTF.